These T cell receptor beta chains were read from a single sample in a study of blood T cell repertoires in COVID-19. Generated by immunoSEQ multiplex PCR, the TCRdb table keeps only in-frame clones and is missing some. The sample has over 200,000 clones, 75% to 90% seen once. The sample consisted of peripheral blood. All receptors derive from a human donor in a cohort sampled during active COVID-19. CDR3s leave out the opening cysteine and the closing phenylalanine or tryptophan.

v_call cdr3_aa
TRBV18 ASSPRDTGSPLH
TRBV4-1 ASSKGGATEAF
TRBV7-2 ASSFAGSNQPQH
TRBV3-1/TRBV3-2 ASSQDGDRVSEQY
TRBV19 ASSMGQYSNQPQH
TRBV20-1 SASRGVDTQY
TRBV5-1 ASGLSGGYNEQF
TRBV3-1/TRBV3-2 ASYGGRAREQY
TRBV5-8 ASSLGGLAGVEQF
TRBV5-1 ASSLAGQGAGEKLF
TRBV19 ASRSGTGSEKLF
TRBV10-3 AISVGTSGYEQY
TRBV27 ASSSNREGGYGYT
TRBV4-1 ASSQLAGGGFEQY
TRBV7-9 ASSLDRKVAF
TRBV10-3 AISGLSEQY